Listed here are 25 T cell receptor beta chains from one sample, sequenced in a study of graft-versus-host responses after intestinal transplantation. Intraepithelial and lamina propria lymphocytes were released after the graft tissue was processed. The repertoire was sequenced with immunoSEQ multiplex PCR; TCRdb's copy has only in-frame clones and lacks some. The data hold 11,000 to 15,000 clones, with about 67% observed a single time. The sequences come from ileum tissue, collected 16 days after intestinal transplant. Receptor source: a human patient who received an intestinal transplant, so some T cells may come from the graft donor.

This chain joins TRBV4-1 and TRBJ2-3; D is uncertain. CDR1 is MGHRA and CDR2 is YSYEKL in the germline V gene. CDR3 length: 15 amino acids. Trimming left V 1 base short and J 0 bases short, with 8 bases between. The CDR3 protein is CASSQVMTSTDTQYF. CDR3 DNA: TGCGCCAGCAGCCAAGTTATGACTAGCACAGATACGCAGTATTTT.

The rearrangement joins TRBV15 to TRBJ1-6, with a tentative D call TRBD1 (5 bases). This CDR3 comprises 14 residues. Germline V gene sequence: CDR1 LNHNV, CDR2 YYDKDF (reference sequence). Between the trimmed V and J ends, which lost 0 bases and 5 bases, there was a span of 5 bases. The CDR3 sequence is CATSRDRDNSPLHF. DNA of the CDR3: TGTGCCACCAGCAGAGACAGGGATAATTCACCCCTCCACTTT.

The chain carries TRBV10-2 and TRBJ1-3; 7 bases map to TRBD1. CDR1 is WSHSY and CDR2 is SAAADI in the germline V gene. V gave up 6 bases and J gave up 8 bases; unmatched junction bases: 1. CDR3 size: 11 residues. CDR3 loop: CASSTGDTIYF. DNA of the CDR3: TGCGCCAGCAGCACAGGGGACACCATATATTTT.

The chain recombines TRBV4-1 with TRBJ1-3; TRBD1 agrees at 8 bases. CDR3 length: 17 residues. Germline-derived CDR1 and CDR2 are MGHRA and YSYEKL. Trimming cost V 0 bases and J 3 bases; bases outside gene matches: 7. CDR3 amino acids: CASSQDRAGGFGNTIYF. The CDR3 coding sequence is TGCGCCAGCAGCCAAGATAGAGCAGGGGGCTTTGGAAACACCATATATTTT.

The chain recombines TRBV6-1 with TRBJ1-2; D call uncertain. The CDR3 runs 13 residues. Germline V gene sequence: CDR1 MNHNS, CDR2 SASEGT. With 6 bases removed from V and 4 bases from J, the gap between germline ends came to 12 bases. CDR3 loop: CASRVGRFYGYTF. As DNA, the CDR3 is TGTGCCAGCAGGGTCGGCAGGTTCTATGGCTACACCTTC.

In its sample, this clone was seen a few times. The V and J genes are TRBV11-2 and TRBJ2-5; D is perhaps TRBD2 (6 bases). CDR3 length: 15 amino acids. V was clipped by 5 bases and J by 11 bases, with 24 bases between them. Per germline, CDR1 SGHAT and CDR2 FQNNGV. The CDR3 DNA reads TGTGCCAGCAGCCACTGGGAGGCCCCCTTAGGAGAGCAGTACTTC. It encodes CASSHWEAPLGEQYF.

V usage is TRBV14 and J usage is TRBJ2-7; 8 bases agree with TRBD2. After removal of 1 base from V and 7 bases from J, the junction contained 15 bases not matched to a gene. Germline-derived CDR1 and CDR2 are SGHDN and FVKESK. This CDR3 contains 17 residues. The DNA of the CDR3 is TGTGCCAGCAGCCAAGCCAGATCGGGGACTAGAGCTCGGGAGCAGTACTTC. Residues: CASSQARSGTRAREQYF.

This clone is judged medium-sized (0.01 to 0.1%). J is TRBJ2-7 and V is TRBV27, with D perhaps TRBD1 (5 bases). Germline CDR1 MNHEY, CDR2 SMNVEV (reference sequence). V lost 4 bases and J lost 0, with 7 bases in between. This CDR3 region has 13 residues. This chain's CDR3 is CASSWGFSYEQYF. CDR3 sequence (DNA): TGTGCCAGCAGTTGGGGCTTCTCCTACGAGCAGTACTTC.

In its sample, this clone was seen once. The chain has TRBV18 and TRBJ1-1; D is ambiguous. Trimming stripped 0 bases from V and 0 bases from J, with 8 bases between. Germline CDR1 KGHSH, CDR2 LQKENI. The CDR3 loop spans 15 amino acids. The CDR3 region has the DNA TGTGCCAGCTCACCACCGTCGAGGGTGAACACTGAAGCTTTCTTT. Protein: CASSPPSRVNTEAFF.

The CDR3 nucleotides read TGTGCCAGCAGTGAAGAGAGCGGGAGCCCCAATGAGCAGTTCTTC. Encoded protein: CASSEESGSPNEQFF. The rearrangement joins TRBV6-1 to TRBJ2-1; 8 bases are shared with TRBD2. V shed 1 base and J 6 bases; nucleotides not matched to a gene: 5. Germline CDR1 reads MNHNS; CDR2 reads SASEGT. The CDR3 is made up of 15 amino acids.

The CDR3 here is CASSPGLANTDTQYF. The CDR3 coding sequence is TGCGCCAGCAGCCCGGGGCTAGCGAACACAGATACGCAGTATTTT. The chain links TRBV5-1 to TRBJ2-3; the D gene is possibly TRBD2 (6 bases). CDR3 length: 15 amino acids. Trimming removed 4 bases from V and 2 bases from J, with 14 bases in between. From germline, CDR1 is SGHRS and CDR2 YFSETQ.

The rearrangement uses TRBV6-6 and TRBJ2-7; TRBD2 aligns across 7 bases. The CDR3 is 13 residues long. Germline CDR1 reads MNHNY; CDR2 reads SVGAGI (reference sequence). The V and J ends lost 11 bases and 2 bases, in that order; junction bases with no gene match: 9. The CDR3 coding sequence is TGTGCCGAGGCTAAACTAGCGACCTACGAGCAGTACTTC. This codes for CAEAKLATYEQYF.

The chain carries TRBV30 and TRBJ1-1; possible D gene TRBD1, 6 bases. Trimming removed 1 base at V and 0 bases at J, with 12 bases between. This CDR3 is built from 15 residues. Germline V CDR1 and CDR2: GTSNPN, SVGIG (reference sequence). The CDR3 DNA reads TGTGCCTGGAGTGCAGGGGCCTATATGAACACTGAAGCTTTCTTT. It encodes CAWSAGAYMNTEAFF.

The chain joins TRBV27 to TRBJ2-1; D remains ambiguous. The CDR3 loop spans 13 amino acids. Trimming removed 3 bases from V and 2 bases from J, with 5 bases in between. Germline lookup yields CDR1 MNHEY and CDR2 SMNVEV (reference sequence). CDR3 sequence (DNA): TGTGCCAGCAGTTTGGGCACCTACAATGAGCAGTTCTTC. This gives the protein CASSLGTYNEQFF.

In this sample, this clone turned up once. The chain uses TRBV6-1 and TRBJ1-2; D is undetermined. V was cut by 4 bases and J by 1 base, with 16 bases left in between. CDR3 length equals 16 residues. Germline V CDR1 and CDR2: MNHNS, SASEGT. The CDR3 is CASSGRLGELNYGYTF. The CDR3 region has the DNA TGTGCCAGCAGTGGACGACTTGGGGAGCTTAACTATGGCTACACCTTC.

The chain carries TRBV7-3 and TRBJ2-7; 10 bases match TRBD1. The CDR3 is 14 amino acids. Germline CDR1 SGHTA, CDR2 FQGTGA. The V gene end was trimmed by 4 bases and the J gene end by 7 bases; junction bases not matched to a gene: 7. The CDR3 DNA sequence: TGTGCCAGCAGCTCCGGGACAGGGGTGGGGGAGCAGTACTTC. Translation gives CASSSGTGVGEQYF.

This clone is medium-sized by share. This sequence joins TRBV5-4 and TRBJ2-7; 7 bases are shared with TRBD1. Germline V CDR1 and CDR2: SGHNT, YYREEE (reference sequence). This CDR3 contains 14 residues. The junction had 3 bases not matched to a gene; V was cut back by 1 base and J by 2 bases. CDR3 amino acids: CASSLSTGTYEQYF. Here the CDR3 DNA reads TGTGCCAGCAGCTTGTCGACAGGGACCTACGAGCAGTACTTC.

This chain connects TRBV7-9 to TRBJ2-3, with 11 positions matching TRBD2. Per the germline V gene, CDR1 is SEHNR and CDR2 is FQNEAQ (reference sequence). Unmatched junction bases numbered 1, after V lost 3 bases and J lost 5 bases. The CDR3 extends over 14 amino acids. In nucleotides, the CDR3 is TGTGCCAGCAGCTTTAGCGGGAGGGAAGATACGCAGTATTTT. It is translated as CASSFSGREDTQYF. Full variable domain (remainder filled in from reference TRBV7-9 and TRBJ2-3): DTGVSQNPRHKITKRGQNVTFRCDPISEHNRLYWYRQTLGQGPEFLTYFQNEAQLEKSRLLSDRFSAERPKGSFSTLEIQRTEQGDSAMYLCASSFSGREDTQYFGPGTRLTVL.

The CDR3 bases are TGCGCCAGCTTGGCTAGCCCCTACAATGAGCAGTTCTTC. Amino acids: CASLASPYNEQFF. This sequence joins TRBV10-2 and TRBJ2-1; D is perhaps TRBD2 (5 bases). Germline-derived CDR1 and CDR2 are WSHSY and SAAADI. Trimming stripped 8 bases from V and 2 bases from J, with 10 bases between. This CDR3 spans 13 amino acids.

The chain links TRBV11-2 to TRBJ2-5, with 7 bases aligning to TRBD2. There are 18 residues in the CDR3. Looked up from germline, CDR1 is SGHAT and CDR2 is FQNNGV. V gave up 3 bases and J gave up 2 bases; unmatched junction bases: 15. CDR3 DNA sequence: TGTGCCAGCAGCTTCGCGGGGACTATCAAGCCACCACAAGAGACCCAGTACTTC. Its translation is CASSFAGTIKPPQETQYF.

The CDR3 DNA reads TGTGCCAGCAGTGGCTTATCTGCGGGAGCATTGAATGAGCAGTTCTTC. As protein: CASSGLSAGALNEQFF. The gene calls are TRBV6-1 and TRBJ2-1; 7 bases line up with TRBD2. This CDR3 is 16 amino acids long. Trimming at V came to 4 bases and at J to 7 bases, leaving 13 bases not matched to a gene. The germline V gene has CDR1 MNHNS and CDR2 SASEGT.

The chain links TRBV11-1 to TRBJ2-7; maybe TRBD2 (7 bases). V was shortened by 2 bases and J by 6 bases, with 14 bases between the two germline ends. CDR1 SGHAT and CDR2 FQDESV come from the germline V gene (reference sequence). CDR3 length: 14 residues. The CDR3 reads CASSLRGGGFEQYF. The DNA for the CDR3 is TGTGCCAGCAGCTTAAGAGGGGGGGGATTCGAGCAGTACTTC. The full variable domain, its missing parts supplied by reference TRBV11-1 and TRBJ2-7, is EAEVAQSPRYKITEKSQAVAFWCDPISGHATLYWYRQILGQGPELLVQFQDESVVDDSQLPKDRFSAERLKGVDSTLKIQPAELGDSAMYLCASSLRGGGFEQYFGPGTRLTVT.

This clone turned up a few times. The rearrangement links TRBV7-9 to TRBJ2-7, with D uncertain. Per germline, CDR1 SEHNR and CDR2 FQNEAQ (reference sequence). Trimming left V 1 base short and J 5 bases short, with 3 bases between. CDR3 length: 11 residues. The CDR3 loop reads CASSLDNEQYF. Here the CDR3 DNA reads TGTGCCAGCAGCTTAGACAACGAGCAGTACTTC.

The chain carries TRBV4-3 and TRBJ2-3, with TRBD2 identical over 8 bases. The V gene end was trimmed by 1 base and the J gene end by 2 bases; junction bases not matched to a gene: 5. CDR3 length equals 16 residues. Per the germline V gene, CDR1 is LGHNA and CDR2 is YSLEER. The CDR3 loop reads CASSQAAGGLTDTQYF. DNA of the CDR3: TGCGCCAGCAGCCAAGCGGCGGGGGGCCTCACAGATACGCAGTATTTT.

This sequence joins TRBV10-1 and TRBJ2-6; D might be TRBD1 (6 bases). This CDR3 region has 19 residues. Per the germline V gene, CDR1 is WNHNN and CDR2 is SYGVQD (reference sequence). V lost 4 bases and J lost 0, with 19 bases in between. The CDR3 reads CASSAPSMGHISGANVLTF. The CDR3 nucleotides are TGCGCCAGCAGTGCCCCTTCCATGGGACACATCTCTGGGGCCAACGTCCTGACTTTC.